This T cell receptor beta chain is from a study of T-cell reconstitution after alpha-beta-depleted transplantation in children (dated by TCRdb to about 2016). Some background on the complete study: The study quantitatively tracked T-cell immune reconstitution after TCRalphabeta/CD19-depleted allogeneic hematopoietic cell transplantation in children using TCR repertoire profiling.

This clonotype was found many times. Its antigen remains undetermined. Base qualities are missing; no much larger clone stands one base away. Cut back by 0 bases and 3 bases, the V and J ends lie 7 bases apart. The germline V gene specifies SGDLS as CDR1 and YYNGEE as CDR2. Including the terminal cysteine and phenylalanine, the CDR3 comprises 14 residues. Kept here is only the CDR3 DNA, which spans 42 bases and is read in frame from base 1. The treatment or condition label, read with the paper, signifies: allogeneic hematopoietic cell transplantation with graft depleted of TCRalphabeta T cells and CD19 B cells. The transplant recipients were children given TCRalphabeta/CD19-depleted allogeneic hematopoietic cell grafts. Library generation was performed with PCR. This sample was sequenced with an Illumina HiSeq 2500. Molecular barcoding was employed in the preparation of TCR libraries, with unique molecular identifiers being used to normalize TCRbeta repertoire quantification. The public reads were reprocessed in TCRdb via fastp at Q25 and MiXCR, keeping in-frame beta chains. Entries are consolidated by CDR3 protein sequence, retaining the most common genes and DNA. The sample table lists roughly 66,000 distinct CDR3 sequences, 4.9% of them with a count of one. The biggest ten clones account for approximately 19% of the sample.

Findings and caveats that apply to the study as a whole: Apparently early alphabetaT-cell count recovery about two months after transplant reportedly relied on only several hundred rapidly expanded clones derived from non-depleted graft cells. In some patients, high TCRbeta diversity at day 60 was attributed to recipient T cells and intrathymic progenitors that had survived conditioning. The frequencies of hyperexpanded clones fell over the following months, and after one year, T-cell counts and TCRbeta diversity were mostly attributed to newly produced T cells.

This receptor was obtained from a boy younger than two who had a stem cell transplant for acute myeloid leukemia, so the T cells may come from the graft donor. The V and J segments used are TRBV9 and TRBJ2-1, with the identity of the D gene unclear. The sequencing used PBMCs, mostly from graft donor cells, collected 180 days after TCRalphabeta/CD19-depleted stem cell transplant. The DNA sequence is TGTGCCAGCAGCGTAGGAATGGACTACAATGAGCAGTTCTTC. This encodes CASSVGMDYNEQFF.